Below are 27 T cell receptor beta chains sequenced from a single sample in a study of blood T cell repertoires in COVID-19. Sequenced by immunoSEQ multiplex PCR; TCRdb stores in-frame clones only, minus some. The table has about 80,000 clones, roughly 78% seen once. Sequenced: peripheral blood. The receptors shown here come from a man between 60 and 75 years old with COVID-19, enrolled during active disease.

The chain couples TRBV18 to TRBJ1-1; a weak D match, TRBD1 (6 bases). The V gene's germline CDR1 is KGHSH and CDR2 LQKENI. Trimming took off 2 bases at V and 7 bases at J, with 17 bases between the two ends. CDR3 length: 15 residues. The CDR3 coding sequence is TGTGCCAGCTCACCAGTCCGGGGGGGCTCCCATGAAGCTTTCTTT. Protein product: CASSPVRGGSHEAFF.

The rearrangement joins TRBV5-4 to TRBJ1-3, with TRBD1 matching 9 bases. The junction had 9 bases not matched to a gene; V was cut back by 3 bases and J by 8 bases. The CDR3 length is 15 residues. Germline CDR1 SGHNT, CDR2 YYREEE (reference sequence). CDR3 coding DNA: TGTGCCAGCAGCTCGATCCCCGGGACAGGGCACACCATATATTTT. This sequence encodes CASSSIPGTGHTIYF. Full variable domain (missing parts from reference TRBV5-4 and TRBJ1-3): ETGVTQSPTHLIKTRGQQVTLRCSSQSGHNTVSWYQQALGQGPQFIFQYYREEENGRGNFPPRFSGLQFPNYSSELNVNALELDDSALYLCASSSIPGTGHTIYFGEGSWLTVV.

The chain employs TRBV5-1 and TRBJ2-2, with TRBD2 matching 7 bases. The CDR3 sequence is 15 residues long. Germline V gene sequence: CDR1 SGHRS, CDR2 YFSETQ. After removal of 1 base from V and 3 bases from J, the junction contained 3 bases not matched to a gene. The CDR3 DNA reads TGCGCCAGCAGCTTGCGGGGAGGGGACACCGGGGAGCTGTTTTTT. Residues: CASSLRGGDTGELFF.

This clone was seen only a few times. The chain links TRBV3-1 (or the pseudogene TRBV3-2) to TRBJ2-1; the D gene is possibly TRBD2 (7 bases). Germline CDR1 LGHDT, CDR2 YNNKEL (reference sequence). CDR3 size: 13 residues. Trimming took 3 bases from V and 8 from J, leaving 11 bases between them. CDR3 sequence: CASSHGGAHEQFF. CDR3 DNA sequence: TGTGCCAGCAGCCATGGGGGGGCCCATGAGCAGTTCTTC.

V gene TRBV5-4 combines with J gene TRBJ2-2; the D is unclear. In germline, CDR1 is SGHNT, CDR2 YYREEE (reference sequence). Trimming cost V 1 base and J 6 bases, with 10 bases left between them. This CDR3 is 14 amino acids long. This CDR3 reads CASSLPLGAGELFF. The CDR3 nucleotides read TGTGCCAGCAGCTTGCCCCTAGGCGCCGGGGAGCTGTTTTTT.

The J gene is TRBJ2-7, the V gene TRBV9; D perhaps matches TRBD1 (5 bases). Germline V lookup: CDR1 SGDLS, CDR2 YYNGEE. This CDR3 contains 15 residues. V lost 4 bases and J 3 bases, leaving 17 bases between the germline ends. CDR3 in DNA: TGTGCCAGCAGCTTTTCTCCAAAGGGGAACTACGAGCAGTACTTC. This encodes CASSFSPKGNYEQYF.

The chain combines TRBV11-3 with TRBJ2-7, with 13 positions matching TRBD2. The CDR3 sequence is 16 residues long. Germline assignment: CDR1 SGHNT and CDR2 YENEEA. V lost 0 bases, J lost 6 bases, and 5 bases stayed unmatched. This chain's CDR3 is CASSLEATSGGLEQYF. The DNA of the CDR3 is TGTGCCAGCAGCTTAGAGGCGACTAGCGGGGGGCTCGAGCAGTACTTC.

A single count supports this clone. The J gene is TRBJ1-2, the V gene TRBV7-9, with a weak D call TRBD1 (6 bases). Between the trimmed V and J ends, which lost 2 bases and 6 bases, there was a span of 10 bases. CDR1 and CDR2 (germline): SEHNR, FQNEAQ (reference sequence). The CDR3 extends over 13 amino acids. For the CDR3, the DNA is TGTGCCAGCAGCTTACAGGGGCGGGATGGCTACACCTTC. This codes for CASSLQGRDGYTF. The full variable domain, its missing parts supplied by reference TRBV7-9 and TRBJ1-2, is DTGVSQNPRHKITKRGQNVTFRCDPISEHNRLYWYRQTLGQGPEFLTYFQNEAQLEKSRLLSDRFSAERPKGSFSTLEIQRTEQGDSAMYLCASSLQGRDGYTFGSGTRLTVV.

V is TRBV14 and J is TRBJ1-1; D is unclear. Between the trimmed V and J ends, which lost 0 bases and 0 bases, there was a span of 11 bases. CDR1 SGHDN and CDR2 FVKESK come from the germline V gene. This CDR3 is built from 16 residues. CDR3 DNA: TGTGCCAGCAGCCAAGAACGGGTTAGGATGAACACTGAAGCTTTCTTT. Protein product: CASSQERVRMNTEAFF.

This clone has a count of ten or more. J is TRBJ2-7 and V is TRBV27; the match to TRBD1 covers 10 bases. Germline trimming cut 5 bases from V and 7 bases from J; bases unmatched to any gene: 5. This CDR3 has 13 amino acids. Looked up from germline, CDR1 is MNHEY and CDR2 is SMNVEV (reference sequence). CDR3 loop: CASSTDRGQEQYF. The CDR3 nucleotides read TGTGCCAGCAGTACAGACAGGGGGCAGGAGCAGTACTTC.

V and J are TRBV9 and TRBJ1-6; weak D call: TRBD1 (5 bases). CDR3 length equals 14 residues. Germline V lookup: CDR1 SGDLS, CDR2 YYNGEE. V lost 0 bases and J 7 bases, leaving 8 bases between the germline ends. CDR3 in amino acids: CASSVGGGNSPLHF. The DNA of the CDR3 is TGTGCCAGCAGCGTAGGCGGGGGAAATTCACCCCTCCACTTT.

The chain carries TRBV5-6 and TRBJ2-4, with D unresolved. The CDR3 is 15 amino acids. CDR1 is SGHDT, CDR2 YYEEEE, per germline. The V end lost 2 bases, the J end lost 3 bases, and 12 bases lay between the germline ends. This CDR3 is CASSFLAGDKNIQYF. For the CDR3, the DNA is TGTGCCAGCAGCTTCCTCGCAGGTGACAAAAACATTCAGTACTTC. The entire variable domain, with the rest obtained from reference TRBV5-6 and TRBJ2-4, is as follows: DAGVTQSPTHLIKTRGQQVTLRCSPKSGHDTVSWYQQALGQGPQFIFQYYEEEERQRGNFPDRFSGHQFPNYSSELNVNALLLGDSALYLCASSFLAGDKNIQYFGAGTRLSVL.

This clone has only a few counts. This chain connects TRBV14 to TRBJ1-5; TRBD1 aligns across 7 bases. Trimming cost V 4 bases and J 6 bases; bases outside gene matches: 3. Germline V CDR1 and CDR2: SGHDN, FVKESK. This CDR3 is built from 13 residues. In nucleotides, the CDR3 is TGTGCCAGCAGCCTAGCAGGGGGTCAGCCCCAGCATTTT. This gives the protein CASSLAGGQPQHF.

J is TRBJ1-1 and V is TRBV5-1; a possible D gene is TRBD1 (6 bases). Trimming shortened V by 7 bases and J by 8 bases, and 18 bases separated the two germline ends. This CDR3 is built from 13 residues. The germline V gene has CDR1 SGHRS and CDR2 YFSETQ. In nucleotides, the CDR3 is TGCGCCAGCTCATACGAACAGGGAAGGGAAGCTTTCTTT. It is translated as CASSYEQGREAFF.

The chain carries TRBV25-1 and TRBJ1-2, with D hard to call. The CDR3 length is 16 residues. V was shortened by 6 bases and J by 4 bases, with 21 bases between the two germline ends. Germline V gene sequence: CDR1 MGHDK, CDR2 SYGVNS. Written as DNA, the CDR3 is TGTGCCAGCAGCGGGGTCCCAGACGGGAATTTCTATGGCTACACCTTC. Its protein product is CASSGVPDGNFYGYTF.

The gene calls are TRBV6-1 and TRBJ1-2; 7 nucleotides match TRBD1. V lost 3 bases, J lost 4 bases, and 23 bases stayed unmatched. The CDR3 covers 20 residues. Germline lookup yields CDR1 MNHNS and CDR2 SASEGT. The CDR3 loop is CASSEGFMWGQSPFLYGYTF. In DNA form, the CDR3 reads TGTGCCAGCAGTGAGGGATTTATGTGGGGACAGAGTCCCTTTCTCTATGGCTACACCTTC.

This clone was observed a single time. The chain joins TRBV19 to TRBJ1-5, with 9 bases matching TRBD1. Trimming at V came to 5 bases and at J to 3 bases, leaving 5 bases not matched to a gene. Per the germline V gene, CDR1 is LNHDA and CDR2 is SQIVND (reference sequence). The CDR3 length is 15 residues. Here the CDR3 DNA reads TGTGCCAGTAGTCCGGGGGACAGGGTCAATCAGCCCCAGCATTTT. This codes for CASSPGDRVNQPQHF.

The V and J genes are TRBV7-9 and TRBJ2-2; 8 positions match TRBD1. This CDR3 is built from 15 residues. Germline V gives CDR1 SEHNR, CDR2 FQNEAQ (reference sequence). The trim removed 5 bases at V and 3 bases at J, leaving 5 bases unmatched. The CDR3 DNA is TGTGCCAGCAGCCCCGGACAGGGCTACACCGGGGAGCTGTTTTTT. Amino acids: CASSPGQGYTGELFF.

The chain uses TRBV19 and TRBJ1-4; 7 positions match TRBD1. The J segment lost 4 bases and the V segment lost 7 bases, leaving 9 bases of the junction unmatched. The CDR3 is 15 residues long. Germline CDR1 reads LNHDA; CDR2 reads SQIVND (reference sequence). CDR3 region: CASTPATGINEKLFF. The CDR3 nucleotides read TGTGCCAGTACCCCCGCGACAGGGATTAATGAAAAACTGTTTTTT.

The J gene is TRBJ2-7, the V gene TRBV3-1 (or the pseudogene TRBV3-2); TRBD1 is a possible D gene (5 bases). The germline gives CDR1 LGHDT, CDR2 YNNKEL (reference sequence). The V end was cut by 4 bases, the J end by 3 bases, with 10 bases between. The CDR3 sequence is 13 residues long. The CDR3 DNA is TGTGCCAGCAGCCGCACAGGTAGCTACGAGCAGTACTTC. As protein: CASSRTGSYEQYF.

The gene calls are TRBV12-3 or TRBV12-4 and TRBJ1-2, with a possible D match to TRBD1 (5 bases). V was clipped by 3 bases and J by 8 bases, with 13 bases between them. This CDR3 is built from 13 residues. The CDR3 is CASSFGGEGGYTF. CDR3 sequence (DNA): TGTGCCAGCAGTTTCGGCGGGGAGGGGGGCTACACCTTC.

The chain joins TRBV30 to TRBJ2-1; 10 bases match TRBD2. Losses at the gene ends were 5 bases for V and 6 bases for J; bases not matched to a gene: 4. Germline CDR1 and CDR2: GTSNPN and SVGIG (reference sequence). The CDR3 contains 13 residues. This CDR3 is CAWDRLAGNEQFF. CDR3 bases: TGTGCCTGGGACCGACTAGCGGGCAATGAGCAGTTCTTC.

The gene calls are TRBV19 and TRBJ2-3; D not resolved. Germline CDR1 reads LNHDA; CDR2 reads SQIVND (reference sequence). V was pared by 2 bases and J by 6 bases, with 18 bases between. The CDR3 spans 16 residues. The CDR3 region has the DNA TGTGCCAGTAGTATAATCCTTTCGAACAGCTGGGATACGCAGTATTTT. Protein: CASSIILSNSWDTQYF.

DNA for the CDR3: TGCAGCGCCCATACCGGGACAGGGTTGAGGAATGAGCAGTTCTTC. It codes for CSAHTGTGLRNEQFF. The V gene is TRBV29-1, the J gene TRBJ2-1, with TRBD1 identical over 9 bases. CDR3 length: 15 amino acids. The trim removed 7 bases at V and 7 bases at J, leaving 14 bases unmatched. Germline values: CDR1 SQVTM, CDR2 ANQGSEA.

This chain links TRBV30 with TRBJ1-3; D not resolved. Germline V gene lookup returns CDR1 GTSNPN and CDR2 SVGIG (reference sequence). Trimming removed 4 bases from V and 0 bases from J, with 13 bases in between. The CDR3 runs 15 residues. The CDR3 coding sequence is TGTGCCTGGAAGAGGCAGACCTCCTCTGGAAACACCATATATTTT. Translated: CAWKRQTSSGNTIYF.

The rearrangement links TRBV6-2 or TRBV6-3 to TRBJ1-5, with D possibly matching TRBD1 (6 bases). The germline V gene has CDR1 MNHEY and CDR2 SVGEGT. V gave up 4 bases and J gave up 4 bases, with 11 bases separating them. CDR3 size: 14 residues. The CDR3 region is CASSSTGRNQPQHF. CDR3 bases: TGTGCCAGCAGTTCCACAGGGCGGAATCAGCCCCAGCATTTT.

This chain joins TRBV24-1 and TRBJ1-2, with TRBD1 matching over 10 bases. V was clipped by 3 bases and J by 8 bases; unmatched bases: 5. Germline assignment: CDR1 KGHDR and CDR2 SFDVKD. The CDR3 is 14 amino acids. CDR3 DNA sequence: TGTGCCACCAGTGATACTCGACAGGGGGCCGGCTACACCTTC. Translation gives CATSDTRQGAGYTF.